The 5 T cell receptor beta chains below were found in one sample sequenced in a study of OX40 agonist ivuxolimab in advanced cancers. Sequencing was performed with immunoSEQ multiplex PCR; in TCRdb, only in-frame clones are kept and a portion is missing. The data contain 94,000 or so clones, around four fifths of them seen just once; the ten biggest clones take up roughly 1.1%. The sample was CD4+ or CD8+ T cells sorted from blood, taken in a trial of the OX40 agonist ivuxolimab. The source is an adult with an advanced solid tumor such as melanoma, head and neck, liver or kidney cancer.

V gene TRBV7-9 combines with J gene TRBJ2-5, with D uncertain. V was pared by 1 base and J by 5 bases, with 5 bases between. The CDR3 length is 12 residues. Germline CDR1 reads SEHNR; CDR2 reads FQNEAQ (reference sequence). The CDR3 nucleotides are TGTGCCAGCAGCTTAGGGCGCGAGACCCAGTACTTC. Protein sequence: CASSLGRETQYF.

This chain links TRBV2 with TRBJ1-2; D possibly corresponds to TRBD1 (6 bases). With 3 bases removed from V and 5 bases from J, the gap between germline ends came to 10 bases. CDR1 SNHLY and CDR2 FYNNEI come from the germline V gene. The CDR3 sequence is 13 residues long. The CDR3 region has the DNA TGTGCCAGCAGTGACAGGGGCACATATGGCTACACCTTC. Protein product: CASSDRGTYGYTF.

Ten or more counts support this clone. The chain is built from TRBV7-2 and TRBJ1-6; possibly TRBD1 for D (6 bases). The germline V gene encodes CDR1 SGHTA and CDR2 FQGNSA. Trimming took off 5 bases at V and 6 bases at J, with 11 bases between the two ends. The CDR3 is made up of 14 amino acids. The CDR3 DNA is TGTGCCAGCAGCCGACAGGTTCTTAATTCACCCCTCCACTTT. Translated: CASSRQVLNSPLHF.

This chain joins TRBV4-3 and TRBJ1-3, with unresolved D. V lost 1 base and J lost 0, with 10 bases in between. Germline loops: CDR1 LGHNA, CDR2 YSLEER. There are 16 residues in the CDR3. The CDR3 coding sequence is TGCGCCAGCAGCCAAGTAGCGTTAAGCTCTGGAAACACCATATATTTT. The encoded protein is CASSQVALSSGNTIYF.

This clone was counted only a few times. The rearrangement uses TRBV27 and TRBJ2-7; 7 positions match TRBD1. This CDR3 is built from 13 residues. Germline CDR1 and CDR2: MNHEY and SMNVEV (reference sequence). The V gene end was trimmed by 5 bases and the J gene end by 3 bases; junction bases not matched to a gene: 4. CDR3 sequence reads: CASSDNRGYEQYF. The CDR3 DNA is TGTGCCAGCAGTGACAACAGGGGCTACGAGCAGTACTTC.